These 25 T cell receptor beta chains were sequenced from one sample in a study of vaccination effects on CD4 cells after COVID-19. Repertoires were generated with immunoSEQ multiplex PCR, while TCRdb's copy carries only in-frame clones and drops some. The sample yields fewer than 60,000 clones, around 76% seen once. The antigens for these receptors are not known. Viral peptide pool expansion of antigen-specific CD4+ T cells preceded sequencing in the ViraFEST assay. After roughly eleven days in culture, the CD4+ T cells were isolated. This individual tested PCR-positive for SARS-CoV-2 infection between March and December 2020. The source material was CD4+ T cells from PBMCs cultured with HIV peptides, sampled before COVID-19 vaccination. The subset here: HIV-1 Nef peptide pool negative control/reference culture. These receptors came from a human donor who had a prior SARS-CoV-2 infection.

The chain has TRBV7-3 and TRBJ2-3; D gene ambiguous. Germline V CDR1 and CDR2: SGHTA, FQGTGA. V was cut by 0 bases and J by 0 bases, with 7 bases left in between. This CDR3 has 15 amino acids. CDR3 coding DNA: TGTGCCAGCAGCTTAACCACTTCTAGCACAGATACGCAGTATTTT. Its translation is CASSLTTSSTDTQYF. Variable domain in full (rest from reference TRBV7-3 and TRBJ2-3): GAGVSQTPSNKVTEKGKYVELRCDPISGHTALYWYRQSLGQGPEFLIYFQGTGAADDSGLPNDRFFAVRPEGSVSTLKIQRTERGDSAVYLCASSLTTSSTDTQYFGPGTRLTVL.

In its sample, this clone was seen a few times. The chain links TRBV18 to TRBJ2-6; no definite D call. The CDR3 loop spans 14 amino acids. From germline, CDR1 is KGHSH and CDR2 LQKENI. V was cut by 3 bases and J by 0 bases, with 3 bases left in between. In DNA, the CDR3 is TGTGCCAGCTCACCGAGCTCTGGGGCCAACGTCCTGACTTTC. As protein: CASSPSSGANVLTF.

This chain links TRBV18 with TRBJ2-7; a weak D match, TRBD2 (6 bases). V was pared by 4 bases and J by 7 bases, with 8 bases between. CDR3 length: 11 amino acids. From germline, CDR1 is KGHSH and CDR2 LQKENI. This CDR3 reads CASSQAGEQYF. Written as DNA, the CDR3 is TGTGCCAGCTCACAGGCGGGGGAGCAGTACTTC.

The CDR3 region is CASSVSGEIRTDTQYF. CDR3 DNA sequence: TGTGCCAGCAGTGTTTCGGGGGAGATAAGGACAGATACGCAGTATTTT. V is TRBV2 and J is TRBJ2-3; D may be TRBD2 (6 bases). CDR1 is SNHLY, CDR2 FYNNEI, per germline. CDR3 length: 16 residues. V gave up 4 bases and J gave up 3 bases, with 17 bases separating them.

This chain joins TRBV5-1 and TRBJ2-5; 15 positions agree with TRBD2. The J segment lost 5 bases and the V segment lost 0 bases, leaving 5 bases of the junction unmatched. The CDR3 is made up of 17 amino acids. CDR1 and CDR2 (germline): SGHRS, YFSETQ. This chain's CDR3 is CASSLGGLAGGWETQYF. The DNA for the CDR3 is TGCGCCAGCAGCTTGGGGGGACTAGCGGGAGGCTGGGAGACCCAGTACTTC.

In DNA, the CDR3 is TGCGCCAGCAGTCCCCTCCCCTCGGAGAATAATTCACCCCTCCACTTT. Its protein product is CASSPLPSENNSPLHF. V usage is TRBV5-1 and J usage is TRBJ1-6, with D hard to call. Germline CDR1 reads SGHRS; CDR2 reads YFSETQ. The CDR3 runs to 16 residues. V lost 5 bases, J lost 5 bases, and 17 bases lay in between.

This sequence joins TRBV10-3 and TRBJ2-3, with a tentative D call TRBD2 (6 bases). CDR3 length: 15 residues. In germline, CDR1 is ENHRY, CDR2 SYGVKD. Trimming removed 4 bases at V and 2 bases at J, with 13 bases between. CDR3 protein: CAISGGERSTDTQYF. DNA of the CDR3: TGTGCCATCAGTGGGGGGGAGCGGTCCACAGATACGCAGTATTTT.

The chain recombines TRBV11-1 with TRBJ2-7; TRBD2 is a possible D gene (5 bases). V was trimmed by 1 base and J by 2 bases, leaving 12 bases between them. The germline V gene encodes CDR1 SGHAT and CDR2 FQDESV (reference sequence). This CDR3 is built from 15 residues. CDR3 sequence (DNA): TGTGCCAGCAGCTTAGAGAGCGGATACACCTACGAGCAGTACTTC. It is translated as CASSLESGYTYEQYF.

The CDR3 DNA is TGTGCCAGCTCTTGGCAGGGGGCCGAGCAGTACTTC. This gives the protein CASSWQGAEQYF. V is TRBV18 and J is TRBJ2-7, with 8 bases matching TRBD1. This CDR3 spans 12 amino acids. CDR1 and CDR2 from the germline V gene are KGHSH and LQKENI. Trimming cost V 6 bases and J 6 bases; bases outside gene matches: 4.

The chain is built from TRBV7-2 and TRBJ2-7; 7 nucleotides agree with TRBD1. The CDR3 totals 15 residues. The J segment lost 7 bases and the V segment lost 3 bases, leaving 12 bases of the junction unmatched. The germline V gene encodes CDR1 SGHTA and CDR2 FQGNSA. For the CDR3, the DNA is TGTGCCAGCAGCTTCGCCGGGACAGTTGGAAGTGAGCAGTACTTC. Protein sequence: CASSFAGTVGSEQYF.

The chain couples TRBV30 to TRBJ2-2; the D is unclear. The V and J ends lost 0 bases and 9 bases respectively, with 11 bases between them. Germline values: CDR1 GTSNPN, CDR2 SVGIG (reference sequence). This CDR3 region has 13 residues. Written as DNA, the CDR3 is TGTGCCTGGAGTGTACTGTTCGAGAGGGAGCTGTTTTTT. Its protein product is CAWSVLFERELFF.

This chain connects TRBV18 to TRBJ1-2; D is undetermined. Looked up from germline, CDR1 is KGHSH and CDR2 is LQKENI. V lost 3 bases and J 9 bases, leaving 14 bases between the germline ends. The CDR3 contains 13 residues. Here the CDR3 DNA reads TGTGCCAGCTCACCCCGGGAGGGCTCGAGCTACACCTTC. It codes for CASSPREGSSYTF.

The chain is built from TRBV18 and TRBJ2-5; D possibly uses TRBD1 or TRBD2 (5 bases each). Looked up from germline, CDR1 is KGHSH and CDR2 is LQKENI. With 3 bases removed from V and 5 bases from J, the gap between germline ends came to 16 bases. The CDR3 length is 15 residues. CDR3 coding DNA: TGTGCCAGCTCACCGTGGGGGTCCCCGGAGGAGACCCAGTACTTC. Amino acids: CASSPWGSPEETQYF.

This chain links TRBV9 with TRBJ2-7; 9 bases agree with TRBD1. Per the germline V gene, CDR1 is SGDLS and CDR2 is YYNGEE. Trimming removed 0 bases from V and 0 bases from J; junction bases left unmatched: 7. The CDR3 length is 17 residues. CDR3 sequence (DNA): TGTGCCAGCAGCGTAGGCCCGGGACAGGGCTACTCCTACGAGCAGTACTTC. Translated, it gives CASSVGPGQGYSYEQYF.

The rearrangement uses TRBV11-3 and TRBJ2-5, with D unclear. The V end lost 1 base, the J end lost 5 bases, and 11 bases lay between the germline ends. The CDR3 sequence is 14 residues long. In germline, CDR1 is SGHNT, CDR2 YENEEA. The CDR3 DNA sequence: TGTGCCAGCAGCTTAGGCCTAGGCAGGGAGACCCAGTACTTC. Translating it yields CASSLGLGRETQYF.

The chain combines TRBV7-2 with TRBJ1-2, with 9 nucleotides matching TRBD1. This CDR3 contains 17 residues. V lost 1 base, J lost 4 bases, and 10 bases stayed unmatched. The V gene's germline CDR1 is SGHTA and CDR2 FQGNSA. CDR3 bases: TGTGCCAGCAGCTTAGACGGGACAGGGTTTTTAGGCTATGGCTACACCTTC. This sequence encodes CASSLDGTGFLGYGYTF.

The CDR3 DNA reads TGCGCCAGCAGCCAAGGGAACCACGGGGATTTCAGTCCCGAGCAGTACTTC. Its translation: CASSQGNHGDFSPEQYF. This sequence joins TRBV4-1 and TRBJ2-7; maybe TRBD2 (5 bases). V lost 1 base, J lost 6 bases, and 22 bases lay in between. Germline CDR1 and CDR2: MGHRA and YSYEKL. The CDR3 runs to 17 residues.

The rearrangement links TRBV6-5 to TRBJ2-7, with 10 bases fitting TRBD1. The germline CDR1 and CDR2 sequences are MNHEY and SVGAGI. V lost 7 bases, J lost 1 base, and 7 bases stayed unmatched. This CDR3 comprises 15 residues. CDR3: CASNFDRGLSYEQYF. As DNA, the CDR3 is TGTGCCAGCAACTTCGACAGGGGGCTGTCCTACGAGCAGTACTTC.

The J gene is TRBJ2-6, the V gene TRBV11-2; no firm D call. Germline V gene data show CDR1 as SGHAT and CDR2 as FQNNGV. V lost 3 bases to trimming and J lost 0 bases, with 9 bases between them. The CDR3 is 16 amino acids. The CDR3 DNA sequence: TGTGCCAGCAGCTTCGGACGGGCCTCTGGGGCCAACGTCCTGACTTTC. Translation: CASSFGRASGANVLTF.

This chain connects TRBV2 to TRBJ2-2, with 7 bases fitting TRBD1. Looked up from germline, CDR1 is SNHLY and CDR2 is FYNNEI. The CDR3 contains 14 residues. V lost 6 bases to trimming and J lost 6 bases; unmatched junction nucleotides: 7. This CDR3 reads CASRVDRAAGELFF. DNA for the CDR3: TGTGCCAGCAGGGTCGACAGGGCGGCCGGGGAGCTGTTTTTT.

The chain recombines TRBV2 with TRBJ2-3; 12 nucleotides match TRBD2. The CDR3 loop spans 17 amino acids. CDR1 is SNHLY and CDR2 is FYNNEI in the germline V gene. The junction had 6 bases not matched to a gene; V was cut back by 5 bases and J by 0 bases. The CDR3 DNA is TGTGCCAGCAGTCATCCACTAGCGGGGGGCAGCACAGATACGCAGTATTTT. This codes for CASSHPLAGGSTDTQYF. Filled out from reference TRBV2 and TRBJ2-3, the complete variable domain reads EPEVTQTPSHQVTQMGQEVILRCVPISNHLYFYWYRQILGQKVEFLVSFYNNEISEKSEIFDDQFSVERPDGSNFTLKIRSTKLEDSAMYFCASSHPLAGGSTDTQYFGPGTRLTVL.

This chain uses TRBV18 with TRBJ1-1; D uncertain. There are 12 residues in the CDR3. Trimming cost V 4 bases and J 3 bases, with 6 bases left between them. CDR1 and CDR2 (germline): KGHSH, LQKENI. The CDR3 DNA follows: TGTGCCAGCTCACACGAGCACACTGAAGCTTTCTTT. Its translation is CASSHEHTEAFF.

The chain carries TRBV5-1 and TRBJ1-1, with unresolved D. The CDR3 covers 13 residues. CDR1 SGHRS and CDR2 YFSETQ come from the germline V gene. Trimming cost V 4 bases and J 0 bases, with 7 bases left between them. For the CDR3, the DNA is TGCGCCAGCAGCAGATACATGAACACTGAAGCTTTCTTT. It is translated as CASSRYMNTEAFF.

This chain links TRBV2 with TRBJ2-1, with D possibly matching TRBD1 (6 bases). The germline gives CDR1 SNHLY, CDR2 FYNNEI. The CDR3 has 12 amino acids. The V and J ends lost 7 bases and 5 bases respectively, with 9 bases between them. The CDR3: CASKQGDNEQFF. CDR3 nucleotides: TGTGCCAGCAAACAGGGAGACAATGAGCAGTTCTTC.

This clone was detected only a few times. This chain connects TRBV10-2 to TRBJ2-1; 11 bases match TRBD2. This CDR3 contains 19 residues. Germline V lookup: CDR1 WSHSY, CDR2 SAAADI. V shed 6 bases, J shed 0 bases, and the junction held 13 bases outside the gene matches. The CDR3 DNA follows: TGCGCCAGCAGCGACTCTTCTGGGACTAGCGGTAGCTCCTACAATGAGCAGTTCTTC. This translates into CASSDSSGTSGSSYNEQFF.